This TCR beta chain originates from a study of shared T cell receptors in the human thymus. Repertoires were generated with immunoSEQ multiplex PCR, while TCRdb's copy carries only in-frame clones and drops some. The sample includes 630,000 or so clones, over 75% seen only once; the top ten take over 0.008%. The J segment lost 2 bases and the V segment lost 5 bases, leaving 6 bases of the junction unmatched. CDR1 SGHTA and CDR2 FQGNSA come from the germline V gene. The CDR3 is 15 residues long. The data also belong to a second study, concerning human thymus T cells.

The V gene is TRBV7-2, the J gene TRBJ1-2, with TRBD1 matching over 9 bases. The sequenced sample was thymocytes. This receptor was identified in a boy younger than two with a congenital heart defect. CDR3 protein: CASSRAGTGNYGYTF. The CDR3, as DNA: TGTGCCAGCAGCCGAGCCGGGACAGGGAACTATGGCTACACCTTC.